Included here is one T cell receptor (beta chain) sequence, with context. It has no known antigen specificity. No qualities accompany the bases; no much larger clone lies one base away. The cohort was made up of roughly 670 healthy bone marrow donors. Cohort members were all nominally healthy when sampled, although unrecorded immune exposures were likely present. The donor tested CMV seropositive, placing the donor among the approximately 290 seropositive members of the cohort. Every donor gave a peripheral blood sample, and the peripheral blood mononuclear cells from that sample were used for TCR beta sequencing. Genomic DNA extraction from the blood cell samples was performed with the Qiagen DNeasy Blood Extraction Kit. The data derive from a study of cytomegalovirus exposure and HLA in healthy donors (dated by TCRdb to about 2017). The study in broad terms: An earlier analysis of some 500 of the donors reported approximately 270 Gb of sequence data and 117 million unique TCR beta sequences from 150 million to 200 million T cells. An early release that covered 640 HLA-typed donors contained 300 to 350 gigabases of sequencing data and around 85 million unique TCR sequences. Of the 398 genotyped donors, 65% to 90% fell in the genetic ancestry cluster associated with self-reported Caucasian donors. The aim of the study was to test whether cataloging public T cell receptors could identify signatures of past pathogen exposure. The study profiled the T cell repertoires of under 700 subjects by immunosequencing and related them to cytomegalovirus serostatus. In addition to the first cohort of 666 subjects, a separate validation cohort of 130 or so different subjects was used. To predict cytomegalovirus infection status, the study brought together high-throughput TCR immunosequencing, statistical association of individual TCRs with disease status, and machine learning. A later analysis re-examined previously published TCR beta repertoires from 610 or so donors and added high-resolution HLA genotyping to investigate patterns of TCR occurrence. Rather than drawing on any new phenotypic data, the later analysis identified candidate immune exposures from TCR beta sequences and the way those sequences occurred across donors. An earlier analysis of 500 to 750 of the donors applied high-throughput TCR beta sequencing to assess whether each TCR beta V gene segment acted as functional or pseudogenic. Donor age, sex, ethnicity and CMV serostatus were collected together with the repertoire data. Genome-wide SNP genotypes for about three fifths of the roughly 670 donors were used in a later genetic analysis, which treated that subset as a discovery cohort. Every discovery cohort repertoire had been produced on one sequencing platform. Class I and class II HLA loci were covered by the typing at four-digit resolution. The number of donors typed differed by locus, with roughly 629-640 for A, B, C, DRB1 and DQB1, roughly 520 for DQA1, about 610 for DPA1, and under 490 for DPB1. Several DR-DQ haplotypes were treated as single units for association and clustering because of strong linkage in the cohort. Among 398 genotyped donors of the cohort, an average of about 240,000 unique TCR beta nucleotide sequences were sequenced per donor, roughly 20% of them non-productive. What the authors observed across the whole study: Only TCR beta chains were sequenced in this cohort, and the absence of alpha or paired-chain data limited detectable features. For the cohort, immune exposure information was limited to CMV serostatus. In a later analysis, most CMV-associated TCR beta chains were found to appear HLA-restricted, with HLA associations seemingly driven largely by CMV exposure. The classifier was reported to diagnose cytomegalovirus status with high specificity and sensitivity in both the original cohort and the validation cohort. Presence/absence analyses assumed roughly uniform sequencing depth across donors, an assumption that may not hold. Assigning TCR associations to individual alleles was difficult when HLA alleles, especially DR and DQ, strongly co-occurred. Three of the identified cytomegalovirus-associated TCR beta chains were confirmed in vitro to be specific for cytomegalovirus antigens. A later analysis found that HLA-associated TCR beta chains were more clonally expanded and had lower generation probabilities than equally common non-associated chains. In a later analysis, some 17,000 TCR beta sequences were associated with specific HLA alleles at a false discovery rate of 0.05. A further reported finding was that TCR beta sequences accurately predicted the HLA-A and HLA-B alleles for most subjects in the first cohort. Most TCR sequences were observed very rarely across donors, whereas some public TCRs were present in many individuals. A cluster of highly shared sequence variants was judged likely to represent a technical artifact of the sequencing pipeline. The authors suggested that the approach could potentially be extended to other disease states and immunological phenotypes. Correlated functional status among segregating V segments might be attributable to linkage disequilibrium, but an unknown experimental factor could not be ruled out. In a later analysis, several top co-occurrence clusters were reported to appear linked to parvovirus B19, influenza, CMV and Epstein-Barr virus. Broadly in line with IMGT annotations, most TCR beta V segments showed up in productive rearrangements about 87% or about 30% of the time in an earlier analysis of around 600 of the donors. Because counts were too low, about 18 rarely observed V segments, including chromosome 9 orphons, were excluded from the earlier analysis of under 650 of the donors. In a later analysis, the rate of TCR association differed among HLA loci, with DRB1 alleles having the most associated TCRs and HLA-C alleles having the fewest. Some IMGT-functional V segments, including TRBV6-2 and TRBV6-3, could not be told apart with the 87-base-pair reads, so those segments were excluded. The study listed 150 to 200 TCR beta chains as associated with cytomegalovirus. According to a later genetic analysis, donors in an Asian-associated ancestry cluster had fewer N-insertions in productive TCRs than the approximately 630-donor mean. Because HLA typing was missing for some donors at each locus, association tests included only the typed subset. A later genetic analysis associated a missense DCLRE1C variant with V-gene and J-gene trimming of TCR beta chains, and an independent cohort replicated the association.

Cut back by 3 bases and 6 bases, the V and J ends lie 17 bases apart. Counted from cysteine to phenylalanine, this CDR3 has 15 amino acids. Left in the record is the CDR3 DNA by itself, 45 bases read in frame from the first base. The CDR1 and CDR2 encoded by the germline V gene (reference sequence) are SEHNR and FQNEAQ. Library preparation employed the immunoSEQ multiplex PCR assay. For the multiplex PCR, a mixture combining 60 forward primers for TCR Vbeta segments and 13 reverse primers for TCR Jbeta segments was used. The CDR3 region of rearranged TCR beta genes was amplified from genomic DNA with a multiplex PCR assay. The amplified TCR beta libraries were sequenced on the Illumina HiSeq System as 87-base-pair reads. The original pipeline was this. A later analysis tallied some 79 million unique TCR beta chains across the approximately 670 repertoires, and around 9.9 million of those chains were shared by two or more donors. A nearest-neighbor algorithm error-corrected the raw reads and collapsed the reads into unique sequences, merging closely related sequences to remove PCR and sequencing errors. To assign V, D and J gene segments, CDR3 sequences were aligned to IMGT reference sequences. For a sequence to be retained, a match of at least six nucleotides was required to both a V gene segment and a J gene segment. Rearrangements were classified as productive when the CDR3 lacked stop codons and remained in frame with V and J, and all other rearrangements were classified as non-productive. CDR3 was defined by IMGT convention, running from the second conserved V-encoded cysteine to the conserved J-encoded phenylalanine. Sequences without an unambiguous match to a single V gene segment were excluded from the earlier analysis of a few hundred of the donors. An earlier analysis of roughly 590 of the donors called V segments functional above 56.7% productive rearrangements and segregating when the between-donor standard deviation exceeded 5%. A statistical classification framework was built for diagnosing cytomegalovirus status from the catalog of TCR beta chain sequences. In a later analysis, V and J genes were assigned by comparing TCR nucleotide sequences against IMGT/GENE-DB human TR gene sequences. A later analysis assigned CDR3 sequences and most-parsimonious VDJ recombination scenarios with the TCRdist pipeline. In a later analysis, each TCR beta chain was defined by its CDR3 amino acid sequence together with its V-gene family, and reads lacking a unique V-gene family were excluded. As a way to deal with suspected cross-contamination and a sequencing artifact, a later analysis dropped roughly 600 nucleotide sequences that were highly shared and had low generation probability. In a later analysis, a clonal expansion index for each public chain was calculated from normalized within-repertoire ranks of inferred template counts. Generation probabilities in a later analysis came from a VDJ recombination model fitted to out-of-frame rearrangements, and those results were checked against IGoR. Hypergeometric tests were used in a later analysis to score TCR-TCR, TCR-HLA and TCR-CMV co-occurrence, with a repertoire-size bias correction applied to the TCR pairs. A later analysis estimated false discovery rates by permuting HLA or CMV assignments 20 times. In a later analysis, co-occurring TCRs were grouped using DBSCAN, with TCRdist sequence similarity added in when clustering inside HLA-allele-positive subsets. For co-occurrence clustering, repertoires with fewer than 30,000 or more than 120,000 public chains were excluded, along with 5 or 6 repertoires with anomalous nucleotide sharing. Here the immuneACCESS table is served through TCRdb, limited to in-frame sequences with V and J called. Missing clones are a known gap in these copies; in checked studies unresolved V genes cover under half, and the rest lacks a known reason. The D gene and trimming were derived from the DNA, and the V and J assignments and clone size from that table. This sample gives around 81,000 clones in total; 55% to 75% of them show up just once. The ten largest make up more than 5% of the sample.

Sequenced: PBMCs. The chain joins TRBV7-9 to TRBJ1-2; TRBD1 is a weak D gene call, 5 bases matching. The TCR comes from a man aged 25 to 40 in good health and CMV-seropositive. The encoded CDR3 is CASSLVIEGEDGYTF. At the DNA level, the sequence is TGTGCCAGCAGCTTGGTTATCGAAGGGGAAGATGGCTACACCTTC. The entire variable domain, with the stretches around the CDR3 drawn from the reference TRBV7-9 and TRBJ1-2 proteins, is DTGVSQNPRHKITKRGQNVTFRCDPISEHNRLYWYRQTLGQGPEFLTYFQNEAQLEKSRLLSDRFSAERPKGSFSTLEIQRTEQGDSAMYLCASSLVIEGEDGYTFGSGTRLTVV.